The 16 T cell receptor beta chains below all came from one sample that was sequenced in a study of blood T cell repertoires in COVID-19. Generated by immunoSEQ multiplex PCR, the TCRdb table keeps only in-frame clones and is missing some. The data hold 150,000 to 200,000 clones, with 75% to 85% observed a single time. Sequenced: peripheral blood. The receptors derive from a human donor in a cohort sampled during active COVID-19.

J is TRBJ1-5 and V is TRBV3-1 (or the pseudogene TRBV3-2), with TRBD1 as a possible D gene (5 bases). The germline V gene has CDR1 LGHDT and CDR2 YNNKEL (reference sequence). Between the trimmed V and J ends, which lost 0 bases and 1 base, there was a span of 10 bases. The CDR3 covers 16 residues. Here the CDR3 DNA reads TGTGCCAGCAGCCAAGATGGGGCAAGGAGCAATCAGCCCCAGCATTTT. Protein sequence: CASSQDGARSNQPQHF.

In its sample, this clone was seen once. J is TRBJ2-1 and V is TRBV27; D call uncertain. This CDR3 contains 15 residues. V shed 2 bases and J shed 4 bases, with 12 bases lying between them. Germline V gene lookup returns CDR1 MNHEY and CDR2 SMNVEV (reference sequence). CDR3 residues: CASSLTHPEYNEQFF. Written as DNA, the CDR3 is TGTGCCAGCAGTTTAACCCACCCGGAGTACAATGAGCAGTTCTTC.

A few counts support this clone. The CDR3 DNA sequence: TGTGCCAGCAGCCGCACCCGGGACTCAGACTACGAGCAGTACTTC. Translating it yields CASSRTRDSDYEQYF. The chain carries TRBV4-2 and TRBJ2-7, with D perhaps matching TRBD2 (6 bases). The germline gives CDR1 LGHNA, CDR2 YNFKEQ. The CDR3 totals 15 residues. The V end was cut by 4 bases, the J end by 3 bases, with 16 bases between.

This chain uses TRBV12-3 or TRBV12-4 with TRBJ2-1; perhaps TRBD2 as D (5 bases). V was pared by 11 bases and J by 5 bases, with 13 bases between. The CDR3 has 12 amino acids. The CDR3 spells CAGSRGDNEQFF. The CDR3 DNA sequence: TGTGCCGGCTCACGGGGAGACAATGAGCAGTTCTTC.

The chain combines TRBV6-5 with TRBJ2-5, with 7 bases matching TRBD2. The CDR3 consists of 11 residues. CDR1 and CDR2 from the germline V gene are MNHEY and SVGAGI. Here the CDR3 DNA reads TGTGGGACTAGACTTAGAGAGACCCAGTACTTC. Encoded protein: CGTRLRETQYF.

This clone was observed a single time. The chain recombines TRBV7-2 with TRBJ2-7; D ambiguous. V lost 5 bases and J lost 3, with 14 bases in between. This CDR3 region has 14 residues. From germline, CDR1 is SGHTA and CDR2 FQGNSA. The CDR3 DNA reads as TGTGCCAGCAGCCCTCACTACCAGCACTACGAGCAGTACTTC. Its translation is CASSPHYQHYEQYF.

The chain uses TRBV9 and TRBJ2-7; TRBD1 matches at 7 bases. Per the germline V gene, CDR1 is SGDLS and CDR2 is YYNGEE. This CDR3 has 13 residues. The J segment lost 6 bases and the V segment lost 3 bases, leaving 6 bases of the junction unmatched. This CDR3 is CASSALQGTEQYF. The DNA of the CDR3 is TGTGCCAGCAGCGCGCTACAGGGGACCGAGCAGTACTTC.

The J gene is TRBJ1-2, the V gene TRBV11-2; perhaps TRBD1 as D (5 bases). The V end lost 5 bases, the J end lost 5 bases, and 15 bases lay between the germline ends. The CDR3 sequence is 14 residues long. Germline loops: CDR1 SGHAT, CDR2 FQNNGV. The CDR3: CASSRLKDRYGYTF. The CDR3 DNA sequence: TGTGCCAGCAGCCGGCTTAAAGACAGATATGGCTACACCTTC.

This clone was picked up a small number of times. The rearrangement links TRBV2 to TRBJ1-6; D not resolved. Deletions cut 7 bases from V and 9 bases from J, with 10 bases between. Looked up from germline, CDR1 is SNHLY and CDR2 is FYNNEI. The CDR3 has 12 residues. CDR3 DNA: TGTGCCAGCACGGGCGAGGGTTCACCCCTCCACTTT. Amino acids: CASTGEGSPLHF.

The chain carries TRBV6-5 and TRBJ1-2; 7 bases match TRBD1. V shed 5 bases, J shed 2 bases, and the junction held 2 bases outside the gene matches. The CDR3 consists of 13 residues. CDR1 is MNHEY, CDR2 SVGAGI, per germline. CDR3 nucleotides: TGTGCCAGCAGTCGGGACAGAAACTATGGCTACACCTTC. It codes for CASSRDRNYGYTF.

The chain links TRBV7-3 to TRBJ2-2, with TRBD2 identical over 8 bases. V lost 5 bases and J lost 5; bases outside the gene matches: 7. This CDR3 comprises 15 residues. Germline V CDR1 and CDR2: SGHTA, FQGTGA. CDR3 in amino acids: CASSRGTRRTGELFF. For the CDR3, the DNA is TGTGCCAGCAGCCGGGGGACTAGGAGGACCGGGGAGCTGTTTTTT.

This clone was found many times. The chain carries TRBV14 and TRBJ2-3; tentative D call: TRBD1 (6 bases). This CDR3 has 14 amino acids. Trimming took off 3 bases at V and 5 bases at J, with 12 bases between the two ends. Germline V lookup: CDR1 SGHDN, CDR2 FVKESK. This CDR3 reads CASSQGARGDTQYF. CDR3 bases: TGTGCCAGCAGCCAGGGGGCTAGAGGAGATACGCAGTATTTT.

This sequence joins TRBV30 and TRBJ1-5, with a tentative D call TRBD1 (6 bases). V was shortened by 5 bases and J by 1 base, with 9 bases between the two germline ends. The CDR3 extends over 13 amino acids. Germline V gene lookup returns CDR1 GTSNPN and CDR2 SVGIG (reference sequence). CDR3 loop: CAWGTGSNQPQHF. The CDR3 bases are TGTGCCTGGGGTACAGGGAGCAATCAGCCCCAGCATTTT. The complete variable domain, with remaining parts taken from reference TRBV30 and TRBJ1-5, reads SQTIHQWPATLVQPVGSPLSLECTVEGTSNPNLYWYRQAAGRGLQLLFYSVGIGQISSEVPQNLSASRPQDRQFILSSKKLLLSDSGFYLCAWGTGSNQPQHFGDGTRLSIL.

A single count supports this clone. The rearrangement links TRBV7-8 to TRBJ1-2; D gene unclear. Germline lookup yields CDR1 SGHVS and CDR2 FQNEAQ. With 0 bases removed from V and 5 bases from J, the gap between germline ends came to 7 bases. This CDR3 has 13 residues. CDR3 protein: CASSLAREYGYTF. The CDR3 region has the DNA TGTGCCAGCAGCTTAGCCCGGGAGTATGGCTACACCTTC.

The chain is built from TRBV28 and TRBJ1-4; TRBD1 agrees at 8 bases. The trim removed 4 bases at V and 8 bases at J, leaving 12 bases unmatched. The CDR3 totals 16 residues. From germline, CDR1 is MDHEN and CDR2 SYDVKM. The CDR3 bases are TGTGCCAGCAGTTCCGCCGGGTGGACAGGGAGGGAAAAACTGTTTTTT. This encodes CASSSAGWTGREKLFF.

The chain recombines TRBV3-1 (or the pseudogene TRBV3-2) with TRBJ1-1; D is uncertain. V lost 3 bases and J lost 10, with 12 bases in between. Per the germline V gene, CDR1 is LGHDT and CDR2 is YNNKEL (reference sequence). The CDR3 runs 12 residues. CDR3: CASSQPGRAAFF. The CDR3 coding sequence is TGTGCCAGCAGCCAGCCCGGGAGGGCAGCTTTCTTT.